Shown below are 10 T cell receptor beta chains from a single sample sequenced in a study of CD8+ T cells in alopecia areata. The study sorted pooled cutaneous lymph node cells by CD4, CD8alpha, NKG2D, NKG2ACE and other markers. The sequencing template was cDNA reverse transcribed from extracted RNA. Here immunoSEQ multiplex PCR was the method, and the copy in TCRdb shows in-frame clones only, minus some. Listed for the sample are around 290,000 clones, none seen a single time. Sequencing was carried out using CD4+ T cells sorted from a lymph node. All receptors derive from a C3H/HeJ mouse with alopecia areata. This line is of MHC haplotype H2-k.

In its sample, this clone was seen a few times. Gene names and germline refer to mouse. CDR3 bases read: TGTGCCAGCAGTAAAGGGACAGGGACTAGTGCAGAA. This encodes CASSKGTGTSAE. The entire CDR3 sequence reads CASSKGTGTSAETLYF. The chain couples TRBV13-1 to TRBJ2-3; 9 bases align to TRBD1. The sequence runs out 4 residues before the end of the CDR3; the remainder is reconstructed from the germline J gene. This CDR3 comprises 16 residues. J lost 0 bases, V lost 4 bases, and 6 bases had no gene match. Germline CDR1 NSHNY, CDR2 SYGAGN.

This clone was recorded at least ten times. Gene names refer to mouse genes. The sequence runs out 3 residues before the end of the CDR3; the remainder is reconstructed from the germline J gene. Within the sample, other DNA sequences also encode this same CDR3. The genes are TRBV1 and TRBJ1-6; the match to TRBD1 covers 7 bases. TRBJ1-6 is flagged as an ORF with uncertain function. The germline CDR1 and CDR2 sequences are NSQYPW and LRSPGD (reference sequence). J was trimmed by 3 bases and V by 1 base; bases with no gene match: 0. The CDR3 contains 15 residues. CDR3 protein: CTCSAGQGYNSPLYF. CDR3 DNA (partial): TGCACCTGCAGTGCAGGACAGGGCTATAATTCGCCC.

This clone was counted a few times. This may be a read error: a much more frequent sequence differs by one nucleotide. Gene names and germline match the mouse. From the germline J gene comes the end of the CDR3, since the read stops 4 residues before it. Other DNA sequences from this sample encode an identical CDR3 as well. This rearrangement joins TRBV19 to TRBJ2-7; 11 nucleotides align to TRBD1. The CDR3 sequence is 13 residues long. In germline, CDR1 is FNHDT, CDR2 SITEND (reference sequence). CDR3 region: CASRGTGGYEQYF. The sequenced part of the CDR3 DNA is TGTGCCAGCAGAGGGACAGGGGGGTAT.

This clone has ten or more counts. Genes and germline are mouse. Read sequence stops 4 residues before the CDR3 end, and the germline J gene provides the missing end. At the DNA level, this CDR3 is encoded by other sequences in the same sample as well. The chain recombines TRBV17 with TRBJ2-3; a possible D gene is TRBD1 (6 bases). The germline V gene has CDR1 MNHDT and CDR2 YYDKIL. The ends were cut back, 1 base at V and 4 bases at J, with 9 bases in the middle. The CDR3 covers 14 residues. This CDR3 is CASSRAGTSETLYF. The CDR3 bases that were read are TGTGCTAGCAGTAGAGCGGGGACATCAGAA.

Concerning this clone: Any gene name here is a mouse gene name. The DNA read from the CDR3 is TGCACCTGCAGTGCAGCGGGGGGTCGGCAAGAC. Encoded protein: CTCSAAGGRQD. The full CDR3 protein is CTCSAAGGRQDTQYF. The chain is built from TRBV1 and TRBJ2-5, with D tentatively TRBD2 (6 bases). The sequenced fragment ends 4 residues before the CDR3 boundary, so the rest is inferred from the germline J gene. CDR3 length: 15 residues. The germline gives CDR1 NSQYPW, CDR2 LRSPGD (reference sequence). V was clipped by 1 base and J by 3 bases, with 11 bases between them.

This clone occurred a few times. The germline and genes are mouse ones. The read stops 4 residues short of the end of the CDR3; the missing end is completed from the germline J gene. This chain uses TRBV1 with TRBJ2-1, with 10 bases identical to TRBD2. The germline V gene has CDR1 NSQYPW and CDR2 LRSPGD (reference sequence). The CDR3 totals 13 residues. Incomplete CDR3 DNA: TGCACCTGCAGTGGACTGGGGGGAGCT. Its protein is CTCSGLGGA. The entire CDR3 protein is CTCSGLGGAEQFF.

In regard to this clone: Gene names are mouse gene names. The CDR3 end lies 4 residues beyond the end of the read and is filled in from the germline J gene. This chain joins TRBV4 and TRBJ2-7; 7 bases agree with TRBD1. The CDR3 consists of 13 residues. V dropped 5 bases and J dropped 2; count of bases not matched to a gene: 3. Per germline, CDR1 LGHDT and CDR2 YNNKQL (reference sequence). CDR3 bases read: TGTGCCAGCAGCCACAGGGGACCCTAT. Protein product: CASSHRGPY. The whole CDR3 region reads CASSHRGPYEQYF.

Remarks on this clone: These gene names are mouse names. The CDR3 is cut off 4 residues early in the read; its end comes from the germline J gene. At the DNA level, this CDR3 is encoded by other sequences in the same sample as well. The chain has TRBV31 and TRBJ1-1; D is perhaps TRBD1 (6 bases). Deletions cut 0 bases from V and 1 base from J, with 6 bases between. The CDR3 is 13 residues long. Germline lookup yields CDR1 GKSSPN and CDR2 SITVG. The CDR3 sequence is CAWSLGQNTEVFF. The DNA read from the CDR3 is TGTGCCTGGAGTCTGGGACAAAACACA.

This clone was seen many times. Gene labels here are mouse ones. The sequence runs out 4 residues before the end of the CDR3; the remainder is reconstructed from the germline J gene. V usage is TRBV17 and J usage is TRBJ2-1; 9 nucleotides match TRBD1. CDR1 and CDR2 from the germline V gene are MNHDT and YYDKIL. The CDR3 totals 16 residues. V shed 0 bases, J shed 3 bases, and the junction held 3 bases outside the gene matches. The CDR3 sequence is CASSRDLQGAYAEQFF. The covered CDR3 bases are TGTGCTAGCAGTAGAGATTTACAGGGGGCCTATGCT.

A note on this clone: Any gene name here is a mouse gene name. The CDR3 extends 4 residues past the end of the read, so its final part is completed from the germline J gene. The V gene is TRBV13-3, the J gene TRBJ2-5, with TRBD1 matching 7 bases. CDR1 and CDR2 from the germline V gene are NNHDY and SYVADS. J was trimmed by 0 bases and V by 3 bases; bases with no gene match: 4. The CDR3 runs to 15 residues. The covered CDR3 bases are TGTGCCAGCAGTGGGACAGGATATAACCAAGAC. Its translation is CASSGTGYNQD. The entire CDR3 protein is CASSGTGYNQDTQYF. Drawing the rest from reference TRBV13-3 and TRBJ2-5, the complete variable domain is EAAVTQSPRSKVAVTGGKVTLSCHQTNNHDYMYWYRQDTGHGLRLIHYSYVADSTEKGDIPDGYKASRPSQENFSLILELASLSQTAVYFCASSGTGYNQDTQYFGPGTRLLVL.